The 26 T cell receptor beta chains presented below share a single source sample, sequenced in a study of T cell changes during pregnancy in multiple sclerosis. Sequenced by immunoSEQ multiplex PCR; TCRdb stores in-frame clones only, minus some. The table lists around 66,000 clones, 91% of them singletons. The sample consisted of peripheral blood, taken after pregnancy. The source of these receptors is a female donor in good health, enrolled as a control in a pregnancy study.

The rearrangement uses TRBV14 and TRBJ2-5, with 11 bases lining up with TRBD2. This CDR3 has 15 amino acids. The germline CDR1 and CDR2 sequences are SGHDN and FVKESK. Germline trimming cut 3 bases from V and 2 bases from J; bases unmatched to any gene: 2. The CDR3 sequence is CASSHLAGGQETQYF. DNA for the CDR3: TGTGCCAGCAGCCACCTAGCGGGGGGACAAGAGACCCAGTACTTC. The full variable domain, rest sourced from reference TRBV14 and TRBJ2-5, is EAGVTQFPSHSVIEKGQTVTLRCDPISGHDNLYWYRRVMGKEIKFLLHFVKESKQDESGMPNNRFLAERTGGTYSTLKVQPAELEDSGVYFCASSHLAGGQETQYFGPGTRLLVL.

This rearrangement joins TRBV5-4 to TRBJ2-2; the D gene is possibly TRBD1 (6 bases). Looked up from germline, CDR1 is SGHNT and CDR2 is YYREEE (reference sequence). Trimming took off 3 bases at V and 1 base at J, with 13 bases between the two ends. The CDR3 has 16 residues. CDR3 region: CASSWDISQNTGELFF. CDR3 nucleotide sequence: TGTGCCAGCAGCTGGGACATTAGCCAGAACACCGGGGAGCTGTTTTTT.

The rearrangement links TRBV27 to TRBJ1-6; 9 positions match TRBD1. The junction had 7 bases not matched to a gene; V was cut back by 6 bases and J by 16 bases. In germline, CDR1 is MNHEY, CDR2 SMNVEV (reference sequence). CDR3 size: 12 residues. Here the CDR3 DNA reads TGTGCCAGCAGCAAACCGGGACAGGGTCTCCACTTT. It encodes CASSKPGQGLHF.

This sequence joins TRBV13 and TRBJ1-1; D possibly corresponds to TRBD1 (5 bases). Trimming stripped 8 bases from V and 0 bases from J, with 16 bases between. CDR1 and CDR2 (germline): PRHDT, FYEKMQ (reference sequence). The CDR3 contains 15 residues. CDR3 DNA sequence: TGTGCCAGCCGCCGGACAAACCTTATGAACACTGAAGCTTTCTTT. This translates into CASRRTNLMNTEAFF. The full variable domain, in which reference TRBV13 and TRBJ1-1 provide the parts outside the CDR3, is AAGVIQSPRHLIKEKRETATLKCYPIPRHDTVYWYQQGPGQDPQFLISFYEKMQSDKGSIPDRFSAQQFSDYHSELNMSSLELGDSALYFCASRRTNLMNTEAFFGQGTRLTVV.

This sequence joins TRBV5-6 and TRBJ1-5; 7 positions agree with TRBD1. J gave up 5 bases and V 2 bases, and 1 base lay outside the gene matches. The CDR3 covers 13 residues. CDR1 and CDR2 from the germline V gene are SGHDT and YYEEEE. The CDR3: CASSLQGHQPQHF. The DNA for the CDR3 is TGTGCCAGCAGCTTACAGGGGCATCAGCCCCAGCATTTT. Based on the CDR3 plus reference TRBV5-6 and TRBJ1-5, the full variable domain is DAGVTQSPTHLIKTRGQQVTLRCSPKSGHDTVSWYQQALGQGPQFIFQYYEEEERQRGNFPDRFSGHQFPNYSSELNVNALLLGDSALYLCASSLQGHQPQHFGDGTRLSIL.

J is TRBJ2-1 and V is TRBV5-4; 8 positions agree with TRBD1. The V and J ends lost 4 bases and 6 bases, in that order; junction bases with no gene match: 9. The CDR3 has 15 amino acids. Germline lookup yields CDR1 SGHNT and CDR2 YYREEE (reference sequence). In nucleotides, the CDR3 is TGTGCCAGCAGCCTAAAGACAGGGGCTACCAATGAGCAGTTCTTC. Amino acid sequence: CASSLKTGATNEQFF.

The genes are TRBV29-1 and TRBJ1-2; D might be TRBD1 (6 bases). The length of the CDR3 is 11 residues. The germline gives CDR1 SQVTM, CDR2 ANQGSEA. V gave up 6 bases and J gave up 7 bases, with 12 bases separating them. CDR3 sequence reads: CSVRPGVGYTF. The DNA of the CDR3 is TGCAGCGTACGACCAGGGGTTGGCTACACCTTC.

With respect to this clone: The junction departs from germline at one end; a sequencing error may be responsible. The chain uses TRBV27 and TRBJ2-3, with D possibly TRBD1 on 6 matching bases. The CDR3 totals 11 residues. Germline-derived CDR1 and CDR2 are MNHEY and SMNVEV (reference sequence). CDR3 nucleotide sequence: TGTGCCAGCAGTTTCAGGGGCCTCCATGCTTTT. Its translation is CASSFRGLHAF.

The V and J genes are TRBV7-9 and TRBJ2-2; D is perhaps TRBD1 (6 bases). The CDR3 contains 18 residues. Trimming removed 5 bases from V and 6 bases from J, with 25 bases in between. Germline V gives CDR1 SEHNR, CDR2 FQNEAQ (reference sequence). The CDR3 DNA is TGTGCCAGCAGCGGTATGGACAGCCAGAAATCCTCATCCGGGGAGCTGTTTTTT. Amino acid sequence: CASSGMDSQKSSSGELFF.

CDR3 nucleotide sequence: TGTGCCAGCAGTCCGGGGGGGGCCCAAGGGAACATTCAGTACTTC. This codes for CASSPGGAQGNIQYF. The chain carries TRBV6-5 and TRBJ2-4, with 8 positions matching TRBD2. The length of the CDR3 is 15 residues. Germline CDR1 is MNHEY and CDR2 is SVGAGI. Germline trimming cut 5 bases from V and 7 bases from J; bases unmatched to any gene: 10.

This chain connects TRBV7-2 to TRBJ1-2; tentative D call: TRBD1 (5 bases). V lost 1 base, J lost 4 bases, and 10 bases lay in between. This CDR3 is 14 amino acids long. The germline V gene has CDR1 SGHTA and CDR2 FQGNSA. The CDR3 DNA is TGTGCCAGCAGCTTAGTCGGGGGATCCTATGGCTACACCTTC. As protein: CASSLVGGSYGYTF.

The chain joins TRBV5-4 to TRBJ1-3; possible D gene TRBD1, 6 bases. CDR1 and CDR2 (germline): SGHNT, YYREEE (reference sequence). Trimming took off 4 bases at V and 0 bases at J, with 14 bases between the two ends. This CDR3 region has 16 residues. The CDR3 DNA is TGTGCCAGCAGCCTGGACAGCTTCGTCTCTGGAAACACCATATATTTT. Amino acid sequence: CASSLDSFVSGNTIYF.

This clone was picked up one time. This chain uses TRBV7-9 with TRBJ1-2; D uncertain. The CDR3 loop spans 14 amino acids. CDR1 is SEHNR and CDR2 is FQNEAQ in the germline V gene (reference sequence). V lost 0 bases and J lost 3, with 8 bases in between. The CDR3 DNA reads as TGTGCCAGCAGCTTAGCCCTGAGCTACTATGGCTACACCTTC. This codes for CASSLALSYYGYTF.

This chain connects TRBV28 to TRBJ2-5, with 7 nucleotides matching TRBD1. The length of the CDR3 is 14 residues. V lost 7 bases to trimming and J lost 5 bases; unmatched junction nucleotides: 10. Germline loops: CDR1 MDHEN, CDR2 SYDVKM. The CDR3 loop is CASTRTGFTETQYF. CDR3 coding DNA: TGTGCCAGCACTCGGACAGGTTTTACGGAGACCCAGTACTTC.

CDR3 bases: TGCGCCAGCAGCACGGGGGCGACAGGGCCCGACTATGGCTACACCTTC. It codes for CASSTGATGPDYGYTF. The genes are TRBV5-1 and TRBJ1-2, with 7 bases identical to TRBD1. The ends lost 4 bases at V and 3 bases at J; junction bases unmatched: 12. This CDR3 contains 16 residues. CDR1 is SGHRS, CDR2 YFSETQ, per germline.

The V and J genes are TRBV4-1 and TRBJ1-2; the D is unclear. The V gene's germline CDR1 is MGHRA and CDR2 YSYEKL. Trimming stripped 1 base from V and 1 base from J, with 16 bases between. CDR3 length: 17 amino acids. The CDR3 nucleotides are TGCGCCAGCAGCCAAGGTGTTGAGGAGAGCATTAACTATGGCTACACCTTC. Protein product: CASSQGVEESINYGYTF.

The CDR3 here is CASSKNLNTNYGYTF. The CDR3 bases are TGTGCCAGCAGCAAAAACCTCAACACTAACTATGGCTACACCTTC. The chain is built from TRBV11-2 and TRBJ1-2; D is unresolved. Per the germline V gene, CDR1 is SGHAT and CDR2 is FQNNGV. V shed 5 bases and J shed 0 bases, with 13 bases lying between them. There are 15 residues in the CDR3.

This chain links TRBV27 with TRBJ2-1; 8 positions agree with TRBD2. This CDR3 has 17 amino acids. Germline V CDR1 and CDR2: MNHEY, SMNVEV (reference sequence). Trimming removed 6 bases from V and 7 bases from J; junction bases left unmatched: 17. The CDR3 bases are TGTGCCAGCAGCCGAAGACCCGGGGGGGCCATGAAGAATGAGCAGTTCTTC. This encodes CASSRRPGGAMKNEQFF.

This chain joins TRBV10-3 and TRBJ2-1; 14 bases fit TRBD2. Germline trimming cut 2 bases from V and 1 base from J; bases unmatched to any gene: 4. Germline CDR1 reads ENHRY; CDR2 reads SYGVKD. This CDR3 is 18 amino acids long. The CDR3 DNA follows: TGTGCCATCAGTGAGGGGACTAGCGGGGGTGGATCCTACAATGAGCAGTTCTTC. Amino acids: CAISEGTSGGGSYNEQFF.

The CDR3 coding sequence is TGTGCCAGCAGCTCCGACAGGGGCCCTTACCACGAGCAGTACTTC. Protein: CASSSDRGPYHEQYF. This sequence joins TRBV11-3 and TRBJ2-7; TRBD1 aligns across 8 bases. V dropped 4 bases and J dropped 5; count of bases not matched to a gene: 10. The CDR3 is 15 amino acids. Germline CDR1 is SGHNT and CDR2 is YENEEA.

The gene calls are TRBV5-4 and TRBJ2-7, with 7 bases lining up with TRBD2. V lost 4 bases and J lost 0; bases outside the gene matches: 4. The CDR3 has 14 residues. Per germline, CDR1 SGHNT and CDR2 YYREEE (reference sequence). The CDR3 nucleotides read TGTGCCAGCAGCCCGGGGGGTAACTCCTACGAGCAGTACTTC. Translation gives CASSPGGNSYEQYF.

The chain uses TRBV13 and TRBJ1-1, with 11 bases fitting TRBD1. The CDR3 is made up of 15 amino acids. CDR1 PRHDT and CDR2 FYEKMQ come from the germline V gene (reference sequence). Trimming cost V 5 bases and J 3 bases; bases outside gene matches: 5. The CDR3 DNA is TGTGCCAGCAGCCCAAGGGGACAGGGGGACACTGAAGCTTTCTTT. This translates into CASSPRGQGDTEAFF.

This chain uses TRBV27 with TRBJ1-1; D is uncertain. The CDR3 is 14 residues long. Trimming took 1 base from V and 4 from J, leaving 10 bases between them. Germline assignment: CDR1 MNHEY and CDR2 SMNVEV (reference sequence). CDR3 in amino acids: CASSLYGSSTEAFF. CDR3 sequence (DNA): TGTGCCAGCAGTTTATACGGGTCAAGCACTGAAGCTTTCTTT.

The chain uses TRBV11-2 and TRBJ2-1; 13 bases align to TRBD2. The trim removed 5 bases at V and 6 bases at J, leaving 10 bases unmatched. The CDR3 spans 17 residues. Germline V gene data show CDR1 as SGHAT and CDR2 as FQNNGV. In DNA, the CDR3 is TGTGCCAGCAGCCAACAGACACTAGCGGGGGGGCTCAATGAGCAGTTCTTC. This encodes CASSQQTLAGGLNEQFF.

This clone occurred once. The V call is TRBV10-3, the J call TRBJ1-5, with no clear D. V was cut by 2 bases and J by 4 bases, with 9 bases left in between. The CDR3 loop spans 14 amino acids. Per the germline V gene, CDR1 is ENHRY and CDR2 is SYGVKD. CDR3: CAISEGLDNQPQHF. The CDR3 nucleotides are TGTGCCATCAGTGAGGGGCTCGATAATCAGCCCCAGCATTTT.

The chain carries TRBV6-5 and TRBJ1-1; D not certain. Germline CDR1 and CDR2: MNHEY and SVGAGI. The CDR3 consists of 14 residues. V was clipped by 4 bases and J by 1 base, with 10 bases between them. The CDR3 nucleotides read TGTGCCAGCAGTTGGACTACAGCGAACACTGAAGCTTTCTTT. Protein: CASSWTTANTEAFF.